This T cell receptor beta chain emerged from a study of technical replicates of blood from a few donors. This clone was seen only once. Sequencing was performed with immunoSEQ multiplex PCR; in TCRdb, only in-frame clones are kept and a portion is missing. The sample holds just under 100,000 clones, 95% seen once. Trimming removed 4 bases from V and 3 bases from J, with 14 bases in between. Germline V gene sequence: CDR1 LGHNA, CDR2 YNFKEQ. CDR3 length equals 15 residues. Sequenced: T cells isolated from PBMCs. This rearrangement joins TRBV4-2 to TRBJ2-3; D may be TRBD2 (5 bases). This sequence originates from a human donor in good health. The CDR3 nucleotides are TGTGCCAGCAGCCCCTATACCGGGGAGACAGATACGCAGTATTTT. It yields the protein CASSPYTGETDTQYF.